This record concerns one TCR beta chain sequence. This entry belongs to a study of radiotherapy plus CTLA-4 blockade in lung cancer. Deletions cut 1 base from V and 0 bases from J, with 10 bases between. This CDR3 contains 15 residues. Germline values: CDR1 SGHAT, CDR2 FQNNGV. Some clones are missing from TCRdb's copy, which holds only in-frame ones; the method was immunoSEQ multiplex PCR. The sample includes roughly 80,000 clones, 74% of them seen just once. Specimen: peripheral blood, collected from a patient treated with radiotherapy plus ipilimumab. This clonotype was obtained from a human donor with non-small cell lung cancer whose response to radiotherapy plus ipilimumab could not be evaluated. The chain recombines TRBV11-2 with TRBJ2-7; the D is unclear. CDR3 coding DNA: TGTGCCAGCAGCTTAGCATCGGTCCCCTCCTACGAGCAGTACTTC. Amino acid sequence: CASSLASVPSYEQYF. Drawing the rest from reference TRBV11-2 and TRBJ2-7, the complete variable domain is EAGVAQSPRYKIIEKRQSVAFWCNPISGHATLYWYQQILGQGPKLLIQFQNNGVVDDSQLPKDRFSAERLKGVDSTLKIQPAKLEDSAVYLCASSLASVPSYEQYFGPGTRLTVT.